These 4 T cell receptor beta chains came from one sample sequenced in a study of T cells in Graves' hyperthyroidism and ophthalmopathy. From RNA transcripts, TCR beta CDR3 regions were amplified. HTBI primers drove first-round RT-PCR of the TCR CDR3. TCRdb reanalysed the multiplex PCR reads using MiXCR and keeps one entry per CDR3 protein. Counted here are a few hundred thousand distinct CDR3 sequences, roughly 19% occurring once; the ten biggest clones make up about two fifths. The specimen was blood. Source of these receptors: a man aged 50-59 years with Graves' ophthalmopathy.

A few counts support this clonotype. This rearrangement joins TRBV19 to TRBJ1-5; D is uncertain. Per germline, CDR1 LNHDA and CDR2 SQIVND (reference sequence). The CDR3 spans 16 residues. The V gene lost 4 bases and the J gene lost 1 base, with 14 bases spanning the gap. The CDR3 loop is CASSSLRGRSNQPQHF. The CDR3 nucleotides read TGTGCCAGTAGTAGTCTGAGAGGGAGAAGCAATCAGCCCCAGCATTTT.

This clonotype appeared many times. The V gene is TRBV3-1, the J gene TRBJ1-1; D remains unclear. With 2 bases removed from V and 7 bases from J, the gap between germline ends came to 5 bases. The germline CDR1 and CDR2 sequences are LGHDT and YNNKEL (reference sequence). The CDR3 runs 11 residues. The CDR3 here is CASSQRDEAFF. Here the CDR3 DNA reads TGTGCCAGCAGCCAAAGGGATGAAGCTTTCTTT.

This clonotype was seen ten or more times. This sequence joins TRBV27 and TRBJ1-5, with D possibly TRBD1 on 5 matching bases. The V gene lost 4 bases and the J gene lost 10 bases, with 11 bases spanning the gap. CDR1 and CDR2 from the germline V gene are MNHEY and SMNVEV (reference sequence). CDR3 size: 12 residues. The chain's CDR3 is CASSYGGGPQHF. The CDR3 region has the DNA TGTGCCAGCAGTTATGGGGGGGGACCCCAGCATTTT.

This clonotype occurred many times. V and J are TRBV20-1 and TRBJ1-1; no definite D call. The CDR3 consists of 13 residues. Per germline, CDR1 DFQATT and CDR2 SNEGSKA (reference sequence). Trimming took off 5 bases at V and 0 bases at J, with 10 bases between the two ends. In DNA, the CDR3 is TGCAGTGCTTCAGACACCCTGAACACTGAAGCTTTCTTT. Translation gives CSASDTLNTEAFF.